What follows are 5 T cell receptor beta chains derived from one specimen sequenced in a study of T cell repertoires in cytomegalovirus infection. TCRdb re-called the reads with MiXCR, one entry per CDR3 protein. This sample has about a million distinct CDR3 sequences, with approximately 32% found just once. Their target antigens are unknown. The sequences come from cultured CD8+ T cells from PBMCs, collected from culture after CMV antigen stimulation. Receptors originate from a human donor in good health (CMV status not recorded). Some clones in this sample may be carry-over from other donors' samples.

Only a few counts were recorded for this clonotype. J is TRBJ2-2 and V is TRBV19; D is uncertain. Per the germline V gene, CDR1 is LNHDA and CDR2 is SQIVND (reference sequence). The CDR3 covers 17 residues. V gave up 4 bases and J gave up 5 bases, with 20 bases separating them. Here the CDR3 DNA reads TGTGCCAGTAGTAGCCTGGGCCCCTATATTTGGACCGGGGAGCTGTTTTTT. Protein sequence: CASSSLGPYIWTGELFF.

The V and J genes are TRBV7-9 and TRBJ1-4; D remains unclear. Trimming took 5 bases from V and 0 from J, leaving 13 bases between them. This CDR3 comprises 16 residues. The V gene's germline CDR1 is SEHNR and CDR2 FQNEAQ (reference sequence). This CDR3 is CASSRLGRATNEKLFF. The CDR3, as DNA: TGTGCCAGCAGCCGCCTGGGGAGAGCAACTAATGAAAAACTGTTTTTT.

As regards this clonotype: A clone one base away is much larger, so this may be a read error. The gene calls are TRBV7-2 and TRBJ1-2; TRBD1 is a possible D gene (6 bases). The CDR3 contains 15 residues. Per germline, CDR1 SGHTA and CDR2 FQGNSA. The CDR3 DNA reads TGTGTCAGCAGCTTAGGGGGGCAAGGGGTGTATGGCTACACCTTC. Translating gives CVSSLGGQGVYGYTF.

The chain joins TRBV19 to TRBJ2-1; 8 positions match TRBD2. V was pared by 5 bases and J by 6 bases, with 6 bases of the junction left unmatched. CDR3 length equals 14 residues. CDR1 is LNHDA, CDR2 SQIVND, per germline (reference sequence). The DNA of the CDR3 is TGTGCCAGTAGTTTCGCGGGGGGACCCAATGAGCAGTTCTTC. Its protein is CASSFAGGPNEQFF.

This clonotype has more than one count but fewer than ten. The chain combines TRBV20-1 with TRBJ2-7; 8 nucleotides agree with TRBD1. J lost 5 bases, V lost 6 bases, and 12 bases had no gene match. This CDR3 spans 14 amino acids. CDR1 is DFQATT and CDR2 is SNEGSKA in the germline V gene (reference sequence). The CDR3 region is CSAKDRGSRDEQYF. The CDR3 coding sequence is TGCAGTGCGAAAGACAGGGGCTCGCGGGACGAGCAGTACTTC.